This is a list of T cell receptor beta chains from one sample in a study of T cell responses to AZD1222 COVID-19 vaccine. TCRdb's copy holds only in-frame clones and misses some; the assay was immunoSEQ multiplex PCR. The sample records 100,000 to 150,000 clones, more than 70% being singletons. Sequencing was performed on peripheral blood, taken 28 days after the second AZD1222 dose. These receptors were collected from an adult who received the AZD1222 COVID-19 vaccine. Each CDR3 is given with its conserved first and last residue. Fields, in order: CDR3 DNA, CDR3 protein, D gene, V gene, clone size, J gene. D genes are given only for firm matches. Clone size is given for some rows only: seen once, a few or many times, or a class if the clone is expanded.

TGTGCCAGCAGTTTATGGGGGGACCTGAGCAATCAGCCCCAGCATTTT CASSLWGDLSNQPQHF - TRBV27 - TRBJ1-5
TGTGCCATCAGTGAGGCAATCATGGGACAGGGGAATTCACCCCTCCACTTT CAISEAIMGQGNSPLHF TRBD1 TRBV10-3 - TRBJ1-6
TGTGCCAGCAGCCCCCACCGCATAGCTTCCACCGGGGAGCTGTTTTTT CASSPHRIASTGELFF - TRBV3-1/TRBV3-2 - TRBJ2-2
TGTGCCAGCAGCCAAGAGAGGCGGGCCATTAATTCACCCCTCCACTTT CASSQERRAINSPLHF - TRBV4-2 - TRBJ1-6
TGTGCCAGCAGCAAAGAATGGGGAAGTGAAAAACTGTTTTTT CASSKEWGSEKLFF - TRBV5-5 - TRBJ1-4
TGTGCCAGCAGCTTTGGAACAGTCCCTTCGGAGACTGAAGCTTTCTTT CASSFGTVPSETEAFF - TRBV5-4 - TRBJ1-1
TGTGCCAGCAGCTTATCGTCAGATACGCAGTATTTT CASSLSSDTQYF - TRBV9 - TRBJ2-3
TGTGCCAGCAGCCCATTTGCATACGGGACAGCAAGACAATACCAAGAGACCCAGTACTTC CASSPFAYGTARQYQETQYF TRBD1 TRBV14 - TRBJ2-5
TGTGCCAGCAGTTACTCCCGGACCAATCAGCCCCAGCATTTT CASSYSRTNQPQHF - TRBV6-5 - TRBJ1-5
TGTGCCAGCAGCTTAGGGGCCTCACAAGCCAAAAACATTCAGTACTTC CASSLGASQAKNIQYF - TRBV7-2 - TRBJ2-4
TGTGCCAGCTCCTGGGATCCTGGAAACACCATATATTTT CASSWDPGNTIYF - TRBV6-5 - TRBJ1-3
TGTGCCAGCAGCGTAGGAGCGCCACCCATGGACGAGCAGTACTTC CASSVGAPPMDEQYF - TRBV9 - TRBJ2-7
TGCAGCGTTGCCATGGCTAGATGGACTGAAGCTTTCTTT CSVAMARWTEAFF - TRBV29-1 - TRBJ1-1
TGTGCCAGCACGACAGGGGTGGAAACAAAAGAAGCTTTCTTT CASTTGVETKEAFF TRBD1 TRBV19 - TRBJ1-1
TGCGCCAGCAGCTTGTCCACAGATACGCAGTATTTT CASSLSTDTQYF - TRBV5-1 - TRBJ2-3
TGTGCCAGCAGTGGGAAACAGGGAGTCGACAATCAGCCCCAGCATTTT CASSGKQGVDNQPQHF - TRBV2 - TRBJ1-5
TGTGCCAGCAGCGTATTAGGAGGGGCTGGAGATACGCAGTATTTT CASSVLGGAGDTQYF - TRBV9 once TRBJ2-3
TGTGCCAGCAGCTTAGCGGGGTGGAACACTGAAGCTTTCTTT CASSLAGWNTEAFF - TRBV7-6 - TRBJ1-1
TGTGCCATCACCGTAGGGACAGGGGAGAATTCACCCCTCCACTTT CAITVGTGENSPLHF TRBD1 TRBV10-3 few TRBJ1-6
TGCGCCAGCAGCTTGGGGGATACGCAGTATTTT CASSLGDTQYF - TRBV5-1 - TRBJ2-3
TGTGCCAGCAGGAGAGAAGGGTCCTCTCGGAATGAGCAGTTCTTC CASRREGSSRNEQFF - TRBV6-5 - TRBJ2-1
TGCGCCAGCAGCTTTTCAGGGTCGAGGGACACTGAAGCTTTCTTT CASSFSGSRDTEAFF - TRBV5-1 - TRBJ1-1
TGTGCCAGCAGACATGGGACAGCGAACACCGGGGAGCTGTTTTTT CASRHGTANTGELFF TRBD1 TRBV6-1 - TRBJ2-2
TGTGCCTGGAGTGTAACGGGGGGGTCCAATGAGCAGTTCTTC CAWSVTGGSNEQFF TRBD2 TRBV30 - TRBJ2-1
TGTGCCAGCAGCCAAGTTTTTTGGTCAGGGGGGTCCGAGCAGTACTTC CASSQVFWSGGSEQYF - TRBV4-2 once TRBJ2-7
TGTGCCAGCAGTTACCCTAATACAGGGGCGGATGGCTACACCTTC CASSYPNTGADGYTF TRBD1 TRBV6-2/TRBV6-3 - TRBJ1-2
TGTGCCAGCAGTGAAGGGTTGAGACAGCCCCAGCATTTT CASSEGLRQPQHF - TRBV2 - TRBJ1-5
TGTGCCAGCAGATCGGACAGCCGGGGGGTATTGACCGGGGAGCTGTTTTTT CASRSDSRGVLTGELFF - TRBV5-8 once TRBJ2-2
TGTGCCAGCAGCCTAGCGGGGGGGCGATACAATGAGCAGTTCTTC CASSLAGGRYNEQFF TRBD2 TRBV11-3 - TRBJ2-1
TGTGCCAGCAGTACGGGGACCGTCCCTGAAGCTTTCTTT CASSTGTVPEAFF - TRBV6-6 - TRBJ1-1
TGTGCCACCCTACCGGGACAGGGATATAATTCACCCCTCCACTTT CATLPGQGYNSPLHF TRBD1 TRBV10-3 - TRBJ1-6
TGTGCCAGCAGTGAAGCTTACGGGGGGCGCGGCTACACCTTC CASSEAYGGRGYTF - TRBV6-1 - TRBJ1-2
TGTGCCAGCAGTTTGCTCGTGGATCCCCACTCACCCCTCCACTTT CASSLLVDPHSPLHF - TRBV6-5 - TRBJ1-6
TGTGCCAGCAGTTCCTCTAGCAATCAGCCCCAGCATTTT CASSSSSNQPQHF - TRBV12-3/TRBV12-4 - TRBJ1-5
TGTGCCAGCAGCTCGAGCGGGGGCCCCTACAATGAGCAGTTCTTC CASSSSGGPYNEQFF TRBD2 TRBV7-6 - TRBJ2-1
TGTGCCAGCAGTTACTCCGGGACAGGGAGGGGAAAACTGTTTTTT CASSYSGTGRGKLFF TRBD1 TRBV6-5 once TRBJ1-4
TGCGCCAGCAGCCAAGCCCTGCGCAACAGGGCGTATAATTCACCCCTCCACTTT CASSQALRNRAYNSPLHF - TRBV4-1 - TRBJ1-6
TGTGCCAGCTCACCACCAAACGGGAAGGGAAACACCATATATTTT CASSPPNGKGNTIYF - TRBV18 - TRBJ1-3
TGCGCCAGCAGCCTAGAACGCGGGGAGGAGACCCAGTACTTC CASSLERGEETQYF - TRBV5-1 - TRBJ2-5
TGTGCCAGCAGCTTAGGGGGGGCCCTGAACACTGAAGCTTTCTTT CASSLGGALNTEAFF - TRBV14 - TRBJ1-1
TGTGCCAGCAGCTTATCTTCTTACACGGGCTACACCTTC CASSLSSYTGYTF - TRBV11-2 - TRBJ1-2
TGTGCCAGCAGCCCCACGCGGTCGTACACTGAAGCTTTCTTT CASSPTRSYTEAFF - TRBV16 few TRBJ1-1
TGTGCCAGCAGTCTATACACCTCGGGAGGTCTGAACACTGAAGCTTTCTTT CASSLYTSGGLNTEAFF - TRBV6-2/TRBV6-3 - TRBJ1-1